This T cell receptor (beta chain) was profiled in a study of T-cell memory formation after mild COVID-19. This clonotype was counted ten times or more. V lost 5 bases, J lost 0 bases, and 9 bases stayed unmatched. The CDR3 length is 16 residues. CDR1 and CDR2 (germline): SGHVS, FNYEAQ. MiXCR, run by TCRdb on the 5' RACE reads, gives a single entry per CDR3 protein. The repertoire includes 350,000 to 500,000 distinct CDR3 sequences, more than 15% of them detected once, and roughly 21% sits in the top ten. The chain links TRBV7-6 to TRBJ1-2; TRBD1 matches 7 bases. The receptor was isolated from a man between 18 and 35 years old who had mild COVID-19 (a few samples of this study predate the infection). Cell type and time point are not known. The sample comprised PBMCs or a T cell subset sorted from them (not recorded which). CDR3 DNA sequence: TGTGCCAGCAGCCCAAACCCCGGGACAGCTAACTATGGCTACACCTTC. Amino acids: CASSPNPGTANYGYTF.